In its sample, the clone carrying this T cell receptor beta chain was seen many times. Its cognate antigen is unknown. This sample is part of a study of T cells after yellow fever vaccination. Study findings and constraints: The secondary response was weaker but peaked faster, day 5 versus 15.

A universal primer site and UMIs were added as TCR cDNA was made by 5'RACE template switching. TCRdb processed the 5' RACE reads anew with MiXCR; each CDR3 protein has one entry. The profile shows a few hundred thousand distinct CDR3 sequences, around a sixth of them singletons. This CDR3 contains 15 residues. Germline V lookup: CDR1 SGHTA, CDR2 FQGNSA. V trimming: 8 bases; J trimming: 7 bases; junction bases outside the gene matches: 8. The source material was PBMCs, sampled 4 to 6 days after the first yellow fever vaccination. This chain joins TRBV7-2 and TRBJ2-2; 12 bases fit TRBD2. The source of this sequence is a man in his late teens or twenties who received the YFV17D yellow fever vaccine. DNA for the CDR3: TGTGCCAGCGGGTTAGGACTAGCGGGGTACGGGGAGCTGTTTTTT. The encoded protein is CASGLGLAGYGELFF.